This record covers a single T cell receptor (beta chain). The data originate from a study of T cell responses to AZD1222 COVID-19 vaccine. Here immunoSEQ multiplex PCR was the method, and the copy in TCRdb shows in-frame clones only, minus some. The table records about 120,000 clones, more than 75% of them present only once. Specimen: peripheral blood, collected on day 0 of AZD1222 vaccination. The receptor was derived from an adult in good health.

For the CDR3, the DNA is TGTGCCAGCAGCCACCTGTTATTTAACGAGCAGTACTTC. Amino acid sequence: CASSHLLFNEQYF. This sequence joins TRBV14 and TRBJ2-7; D is undetermined. V was trimmed by 3 bases and J by 5 bases, leaving 11 bases between them. Germline lookup yields CDR1 SGHDN and CDR2 FVKESK. The CDR3 runs 13 residues. The variable domain in full, completed from reference TRBV14 and TRBJ2-7, reads EAGVTQFPSHSVIEKGQTVTLRCDPISGHDNLYWYRRVMGKEIKFLLHFVKESKQDESGMPNNRFLAERTGGTYSTLKVQPAELEDSGVYFCASSHLLFNEQYFGPGTRLTVT.